This TCR beta chain was identified during a study of blood T cell repertoires in COVID-19. Sequenced by immunoSEQ multiplex PCR; TCRdb stores in-frame clones only, minus some. The table includes roughly 100,000 clones, 84% detected once. The CDR3 covers 14 residues. CDR1 is SSHAT and CDR2 is FNYEAQ in the germline V gene (reference sequence). About this clone itself: The junction and the germline gene differ at one end; a read error may be behind it.

This clonotype originated in a man aged 35-49 years with active or convalescent COVID-19. This chain joins TRBV7-7 and TRBJ2-1; 8 bases are a match to TRBD1. Sequenced input: peripheral blood. CDR3 region: CASSMTGDLNEQFF. CDR3 DNA sequence: TGTGCTAGCAGCATGACAGGGGATCTCAATGAGCAGTTCTTC.